This is a list of T cell receptor beta chains from one sample in a study of blood T cell repertoires in COVID-19. The method was immunoSEQ multiplex PCR; TCRdb's version includes in-frame clones alone and lacks a portion of them. The sample consists of about 87,000 clones, about 86% of them appearing once. The sample taken for sequencing was peripheral blood. The receptor set was obtained from a woman aged 60-75 years with acute or convalescent COVID-19. Both conserved end residues are part of each CDR3.

v_gene	j_gene	CDR3aa
TRBV24-1	TRBJ2-2	CATSLGRGNTGELFF
TRBV2	TRBJ2-1	CASTEGLAWDEQFF
TRBV7-9	TRBJ1-1	CASSRAGGGAFF
TRBV5-4	TRBJ1-2	CASSSWDSYGYTF
TRBV3-1/TRBV3-2	TRBJ1-2	CASSQDLGRSYGYTF
TRBV14	TRBJ2-7	CASSHRVSYEQYF
TRBV15	TRBJ1-5	CATSRDKINQPQHF
TRBV10-1	TRBJ2-1	CASSLAGGSYNEQFF
TRBV2	TRBJ2-2	CASSENRANTGELFF
TRBV6-2/TRBV6-3	TRBJ1-2	CASSQGSGNYGYTF
TRBV6-5	TRBJ2-1	CASSYGREVNEQFF
TRBV5-1	TRBJ2-2	CASSPLVPGELFF
TRBV4-3	TRBJ2-3	CASSQVWGGNLGDTQYF
TRBV6-6	TRBJ2-5	CASMGGESETQYF
TRBV29-1	TRBJ2-1	CSVEGSSYNEQFF
TRBV6-1	TRBJ2-6	CASSDQKTGANVLTF
TRBV7-9	TRBJ2-7	CASSMTGVLYEQYF
TRBV18	TRBJ1-3	CASSPPREGGNTIYF
TRBV11-3	TRBJ2-1	CASSLGAGGENEQFF
TRBV28	TRBJ2-7	CASSYSSTSGTRTPYEQYF
TRBV7-6	TRBJ2-4	CASSLRRGQSNIQYF
TRBV6-2/TRBV6-3	TRBJ1-1	CASTPGEAGLEAFF
TRBV5-1	TRBJ2-1	CASSLVLAGSREQFF
TRBV4-1	TRBJ2-4	CASSPGLADIQYF
TRBV5-6	TRBJ2-3	CASSFLAEAPTDTQYF
TRBV7-2	TRBJ1-1	CASSLFIGDTEAFF
TRBV6-6	TRBJ1-1	CASRRDINTEAFF
TRBV5-4	TRBJ2-3	CASSLDRGVRYF
TRBV7-2	TRBJ2-7	CASSWTSGGVSYEQYF
TRBV6-5	TRBJ1-2	CASSYGDSAYGYTF
TRBV9	TRBJ1-2	CASTPGDRSGYTF
TRBV5-4	TRBJ2-3	CASSLRGSADTQYF
TRBV19	TRBJ1-4	CASRGQVNEKLFF
TRBV5-6	TRBJ2-2	CASSLAFHEGELFF
TRBV6-5	TRBJ1-4	CASSYSVQGREKLFF
TRBV7-3	TRBJ2-1	CASSLIGGYNEQFF